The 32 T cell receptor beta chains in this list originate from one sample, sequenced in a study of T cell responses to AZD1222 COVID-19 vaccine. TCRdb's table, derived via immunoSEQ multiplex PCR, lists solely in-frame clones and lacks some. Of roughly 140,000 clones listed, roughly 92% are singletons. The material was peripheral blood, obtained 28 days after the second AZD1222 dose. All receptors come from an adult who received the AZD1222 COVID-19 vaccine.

CDR3 sequence: CASSQLHGPYGYTF. In DNA form, the CDR3 reads TGTGCCAGCAGCCAACTCCACGGCCCCTATGGCTACACCTTC. The rearrangement links TRBV7-2 to TRBJ1-2, with no clear D. V lost 5 bases and J 4 bases, leaving 14 bases between the germline ends. The CDR3 totals 14 residues. Germline CDR1 is SGHTA and CDR2 is FQGNSA. The whole variable domain, filled in from reference TRBV7-2 and TRBJ1-2, reads GAGVSQSPSNKVTEKGKDVELRCDPISGHTALYWYRQSLGQGLEFLIYFQGNSAPDKSGLPSDRFSAERTGGSVSTLTIQRTQQEDSAVYLCASSQLHGPYGYTFGSGTRLTVV.

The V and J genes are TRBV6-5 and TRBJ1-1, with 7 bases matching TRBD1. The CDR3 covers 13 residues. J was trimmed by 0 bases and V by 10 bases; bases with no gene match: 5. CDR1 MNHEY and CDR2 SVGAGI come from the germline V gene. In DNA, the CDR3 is TGTGCCACCCAGGACAGGCTGAACACTGAAGCTTTCTTT. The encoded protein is CATQDRLNTEAFF.

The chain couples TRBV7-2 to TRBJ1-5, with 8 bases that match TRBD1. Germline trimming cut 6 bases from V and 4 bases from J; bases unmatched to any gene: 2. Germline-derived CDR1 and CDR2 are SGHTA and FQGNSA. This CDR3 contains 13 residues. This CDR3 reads CASSDRGNQPQHF. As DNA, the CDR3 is TGTGCCAGCAGTGACAGGGGTAATCAGCCCCAGCATTTT.

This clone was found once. The CDR3 coding sequence is TGTGCCAGCAGCCCGAGGCCCAATTCACCCCTCCACTTT. It codes for CASSPRPNSPLHF. J is TRBJ1-6 and V is TRBV3-1 (or the pseudogene TRBV3-2); D gene ambiguous. The CDR3 consists of 13 residues. Trimming shortened V by 4 bases and J by 7 bases, and 8 bases separated the two germline ends. Germline V CDR1 and CDR2: LGHDT, YNNKEL (reference sequence).

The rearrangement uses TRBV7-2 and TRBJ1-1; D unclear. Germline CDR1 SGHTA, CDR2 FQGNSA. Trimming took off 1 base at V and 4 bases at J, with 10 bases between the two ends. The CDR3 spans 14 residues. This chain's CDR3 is CASSLGPSGTEAFF. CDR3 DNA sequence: TGTGCCAGCAGCTTAGGACCCTCAGGCACTGAAGCTTTCTTT.

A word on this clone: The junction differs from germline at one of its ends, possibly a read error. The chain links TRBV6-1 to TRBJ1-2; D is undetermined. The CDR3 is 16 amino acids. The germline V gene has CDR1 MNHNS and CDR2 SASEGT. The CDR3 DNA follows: TGTGCCAGCGGTGAGGTCTGGGAGAGGACTAACTATGGCTACACCTTC. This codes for CASGEVWERTNYGYTF.

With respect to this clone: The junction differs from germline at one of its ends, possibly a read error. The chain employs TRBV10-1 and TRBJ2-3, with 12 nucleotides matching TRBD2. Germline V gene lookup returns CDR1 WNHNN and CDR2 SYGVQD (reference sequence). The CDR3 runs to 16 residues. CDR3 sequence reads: CATSDRLAGDRDTQYF. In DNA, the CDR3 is TGCGCCACCAGTGACCGACTAGCGGGAGATCGAGATACGCAGTATTTT.

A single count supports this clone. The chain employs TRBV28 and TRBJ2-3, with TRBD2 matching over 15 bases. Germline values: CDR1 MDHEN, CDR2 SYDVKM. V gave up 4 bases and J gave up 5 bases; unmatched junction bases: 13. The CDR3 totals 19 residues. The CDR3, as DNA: TGTGCCAGCAGTTACCAACCGGGACTAGCGGGGGGTGGTCGAGATACGCAGTATTTT. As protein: CASSYQPGLAGGGRDTQYF. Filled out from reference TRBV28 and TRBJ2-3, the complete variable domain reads DVKVTQSSRYLVKRTGEKVFLECVQDMDHENMFWYRQDPGLGLRLIYFSYDVKMKEKGDIPEGYSVSREKKERFSLILESASTNQTSMYLCASSYQPGLAGGGRDTQYFGPGTRLTVL.

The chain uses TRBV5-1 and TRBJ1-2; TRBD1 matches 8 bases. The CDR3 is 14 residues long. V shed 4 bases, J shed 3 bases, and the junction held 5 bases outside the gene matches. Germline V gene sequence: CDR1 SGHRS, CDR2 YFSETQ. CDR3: CASSPDRADYGYTF. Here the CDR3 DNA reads TGCGCCAGCAGCCCGGACAGGGCGGACTATGGCTACACCTTC.

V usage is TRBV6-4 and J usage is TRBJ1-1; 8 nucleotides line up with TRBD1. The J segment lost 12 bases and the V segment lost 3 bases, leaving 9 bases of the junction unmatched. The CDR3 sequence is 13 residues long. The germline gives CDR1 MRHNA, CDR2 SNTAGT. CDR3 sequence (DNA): TGTGCCAGCAGTGATTCCGACAGGGGTGTTTCTTTCTTT. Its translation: CASSDSDRGVSFF.

CDR3 nucleotides: TGTGCCAGTAGTAGGACAGTCTTCACTGAAGCTTTCTTT. Protein product: CASSRTVFTEAFF. J is TRBJ1-1 and V is TRBV19; TRBD1 might be the D (6 bases). This CDR3 has 13 residues. Looked up from germline, CDR1 is LNHDA and CDR2 is SQIVND (reference sequence). Trimming removed 4 bases from V and 4 bases from J, with 10 bases in between.

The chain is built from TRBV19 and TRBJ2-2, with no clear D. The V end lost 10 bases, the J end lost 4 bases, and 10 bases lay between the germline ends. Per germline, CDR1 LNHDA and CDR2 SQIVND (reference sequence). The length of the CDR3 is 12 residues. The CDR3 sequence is CAIRPGTGELFF. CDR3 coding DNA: TGTGCCATCCGGCCGGGCACCGGGGAGCTGTTTTTT.

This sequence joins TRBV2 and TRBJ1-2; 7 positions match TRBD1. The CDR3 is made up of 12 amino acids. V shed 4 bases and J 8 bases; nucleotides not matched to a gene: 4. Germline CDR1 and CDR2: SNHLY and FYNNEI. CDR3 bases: TGTGCCAGCAGTGCAACAGGGGTCGGCTACACCTTC. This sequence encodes CASSATGVGYTF.

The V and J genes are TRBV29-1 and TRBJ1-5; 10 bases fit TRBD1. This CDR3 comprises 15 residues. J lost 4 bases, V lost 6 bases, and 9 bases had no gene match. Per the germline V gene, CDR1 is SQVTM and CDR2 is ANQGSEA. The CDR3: CSVTLTGGANQPQHF. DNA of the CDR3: TGCAGCGTCACCTTGACAGGGGGCGCGAATCAGCCCCAGCATTTT.

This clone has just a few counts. CDR3 residues: CAISSSSGSADTQYF. The CDR3, as DNA: TGTGCCATCAGCTCCTCATCCGGGAGTGCAGATACGCAGTATTTT. The chain carries TRBV10-3 and TRBJ2-3; D is possibly TRBD2 (6 bases). CDR1 is ENHRY, CDR2 SYGVKD, per germline. Trimming took off 6 bases at V and 4 bases at J, with 17 bases between the two ends. The CDR3 covers 15 residues.

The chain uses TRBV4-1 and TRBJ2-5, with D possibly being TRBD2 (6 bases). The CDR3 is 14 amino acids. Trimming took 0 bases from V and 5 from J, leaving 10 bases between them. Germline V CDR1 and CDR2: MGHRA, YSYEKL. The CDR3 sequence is CASSQEEGLETQYF. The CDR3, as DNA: TGCGCCAGCAGCCAAGAGGAGGGGCTGGAGACCCAGTACTTC.

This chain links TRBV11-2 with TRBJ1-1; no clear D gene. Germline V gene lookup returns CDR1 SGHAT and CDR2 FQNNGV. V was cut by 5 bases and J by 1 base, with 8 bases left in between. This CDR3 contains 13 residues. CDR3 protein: CASSTTQNTEAFF. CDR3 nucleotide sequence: TGTGCCAGCAGCACGACACAGAACACTGAAGCTTTCTTT.

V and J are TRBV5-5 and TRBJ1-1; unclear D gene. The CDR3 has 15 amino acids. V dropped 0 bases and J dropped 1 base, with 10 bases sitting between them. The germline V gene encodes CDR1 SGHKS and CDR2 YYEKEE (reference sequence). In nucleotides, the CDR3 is TGTGCCAGCAGCTTGGGTAGGGCGGGGAACACTGAAGCTTTCTTT. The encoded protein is CASSLGRAGNTEAFF.

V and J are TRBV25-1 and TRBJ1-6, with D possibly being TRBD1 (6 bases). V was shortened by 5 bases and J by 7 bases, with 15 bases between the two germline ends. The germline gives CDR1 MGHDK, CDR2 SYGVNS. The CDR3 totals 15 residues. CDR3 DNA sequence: TGTGCCAGCAGTCCCTCACAGGGCCCGAATTCACCCCTCCACTTT. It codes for CASSPSQGPNSPLHF. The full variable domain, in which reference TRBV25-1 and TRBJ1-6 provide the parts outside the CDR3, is EADIYQTPRYLVIGTGKKITLECSQTMGHDKMYWYQQDPGMELHLIHYSYGVNSTEKGDLSSESTVSRIRTEHFPLTLESARPSHTSQYLCASSPSQGPNSPLHFGNGTRLTVT.

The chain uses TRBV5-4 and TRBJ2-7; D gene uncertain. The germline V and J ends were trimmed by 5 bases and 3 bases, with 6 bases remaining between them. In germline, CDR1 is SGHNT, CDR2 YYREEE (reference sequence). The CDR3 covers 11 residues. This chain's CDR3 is CASRDNYEQYF. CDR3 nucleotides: TGTGCCAGCAGAGACAACTACGAGCAGTACTTC.

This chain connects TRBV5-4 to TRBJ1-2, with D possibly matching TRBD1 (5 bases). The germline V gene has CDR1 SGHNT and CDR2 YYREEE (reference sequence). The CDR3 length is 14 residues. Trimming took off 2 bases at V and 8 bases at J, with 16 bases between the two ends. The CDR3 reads CASSLPGHPGGYTF. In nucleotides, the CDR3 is TGTGCCAGCAGCTTACCCGGACACCCGGGGGGCTACACCTTC.

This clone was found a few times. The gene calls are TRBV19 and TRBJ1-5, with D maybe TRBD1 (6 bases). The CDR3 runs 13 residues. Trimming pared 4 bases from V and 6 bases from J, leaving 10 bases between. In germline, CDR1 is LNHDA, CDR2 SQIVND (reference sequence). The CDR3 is CASSNRETQPQHF. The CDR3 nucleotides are TGTGCCAGTAGTAACAGGGAGACTCAGCCCCAGCATTTT.

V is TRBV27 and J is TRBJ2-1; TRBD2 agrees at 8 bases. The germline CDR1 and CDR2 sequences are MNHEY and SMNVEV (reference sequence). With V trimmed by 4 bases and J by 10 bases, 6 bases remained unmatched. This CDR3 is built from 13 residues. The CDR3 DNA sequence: TGTGCCAGCAGTTCAGGACTAGCCGGCGAGCAGTTCTTC. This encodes CASSSGLAGEQFF.

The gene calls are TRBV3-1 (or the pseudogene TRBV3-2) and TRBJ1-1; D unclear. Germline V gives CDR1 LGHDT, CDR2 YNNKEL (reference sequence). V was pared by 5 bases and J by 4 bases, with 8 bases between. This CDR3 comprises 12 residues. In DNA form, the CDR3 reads TGTGCCAGCAGCTTTCGCAGCACTGAAGCTTTCTTT. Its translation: CASSFRSTEAFF.

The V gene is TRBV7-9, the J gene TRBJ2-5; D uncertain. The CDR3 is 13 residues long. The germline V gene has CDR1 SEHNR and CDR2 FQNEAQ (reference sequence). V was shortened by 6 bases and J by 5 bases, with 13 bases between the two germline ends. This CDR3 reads CASSFMIQETQYF. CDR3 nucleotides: TGTGCCAGCAGTTTCATGATTCAGGAGACCCAGTACTTC.

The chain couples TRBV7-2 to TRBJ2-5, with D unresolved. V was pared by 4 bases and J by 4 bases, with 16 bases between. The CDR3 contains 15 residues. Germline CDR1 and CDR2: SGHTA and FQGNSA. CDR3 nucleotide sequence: TGTGCCAGCAGCTCCCAGTACGCCATTGGAGAGACCCAGTACTTC. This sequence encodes CASSSQYAIGETQYF.

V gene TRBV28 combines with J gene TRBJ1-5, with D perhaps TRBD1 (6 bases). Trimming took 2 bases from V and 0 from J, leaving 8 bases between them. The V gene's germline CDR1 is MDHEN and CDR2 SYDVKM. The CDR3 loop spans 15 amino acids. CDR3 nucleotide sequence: TGTGCCAGCAGTTTAAGGGGGGGTAGCAATCAGCCCCAGCATTTT. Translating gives CASSLRGGSNQPQHF.

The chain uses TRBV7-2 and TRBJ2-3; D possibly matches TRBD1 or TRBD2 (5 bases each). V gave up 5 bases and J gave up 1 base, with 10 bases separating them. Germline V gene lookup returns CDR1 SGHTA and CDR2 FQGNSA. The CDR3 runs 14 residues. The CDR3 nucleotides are TGTGCCAGCAGCCCTTGGGACGGCACAGATACGCAGTATTTT. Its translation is CASSPWDGTDTQYF.

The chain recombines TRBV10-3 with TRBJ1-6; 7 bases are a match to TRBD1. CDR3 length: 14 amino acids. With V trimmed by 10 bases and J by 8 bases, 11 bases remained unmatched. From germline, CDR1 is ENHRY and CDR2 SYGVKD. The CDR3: CATEAGQRYSPLHF. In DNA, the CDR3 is TGTGCCACCGAGGCGGGACAGAGGTATTCACCCCTCCACTTT.

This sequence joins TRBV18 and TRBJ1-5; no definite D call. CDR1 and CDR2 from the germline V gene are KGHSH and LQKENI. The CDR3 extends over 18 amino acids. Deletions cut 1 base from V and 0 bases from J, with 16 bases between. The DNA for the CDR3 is TGTGCCAGCTCACCACTGTCACAGAACGATATTAGCAATCAGCCCCAGCATTTT. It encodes CASSPLSQNDISNQPQHF.

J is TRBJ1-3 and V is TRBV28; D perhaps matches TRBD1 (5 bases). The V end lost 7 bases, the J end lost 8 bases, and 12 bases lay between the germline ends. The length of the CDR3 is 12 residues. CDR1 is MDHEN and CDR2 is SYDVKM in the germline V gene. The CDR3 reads CASNRGGDTIYF. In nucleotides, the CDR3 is TGTGCCAGCAACCGGGGCGGTGACACCATATATTTT.

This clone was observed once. CDR3: CASSLAGLDGRAGNEQFF. For the CDR3, the DNA is TGTGCCAGCAGCTTAGCGGGTCTAGACGGGAGGGCCGGTAATGAGCAGTTCTTC. The V and J genes are TRBV7-2 and TRBJ2-1, with TRBD2 matching 8 bases. J lost 7 bases, V lost 0 bases, and 14 bases had no gene match. The CDR3 consists of 18 residues. Germline lookup yields CDR1 SGHTA and CDR2 FQGNSA.